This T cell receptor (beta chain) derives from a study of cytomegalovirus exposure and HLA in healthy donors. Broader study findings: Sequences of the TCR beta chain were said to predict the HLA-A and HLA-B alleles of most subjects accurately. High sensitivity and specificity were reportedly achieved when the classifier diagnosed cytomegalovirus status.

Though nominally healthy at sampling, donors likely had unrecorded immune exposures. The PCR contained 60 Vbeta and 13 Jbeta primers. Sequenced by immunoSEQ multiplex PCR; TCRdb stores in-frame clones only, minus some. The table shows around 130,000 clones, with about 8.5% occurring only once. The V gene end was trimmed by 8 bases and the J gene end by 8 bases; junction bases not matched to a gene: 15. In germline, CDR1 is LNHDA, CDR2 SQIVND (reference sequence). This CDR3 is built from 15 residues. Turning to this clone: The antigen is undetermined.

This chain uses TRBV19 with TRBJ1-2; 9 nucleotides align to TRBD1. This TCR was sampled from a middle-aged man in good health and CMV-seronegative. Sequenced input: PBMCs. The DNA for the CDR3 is TGTGCCAGTGAGGAACCGGGACAGGGAAACATAGGCTACACCTTC. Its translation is CASEEPGQGNIGYTF.